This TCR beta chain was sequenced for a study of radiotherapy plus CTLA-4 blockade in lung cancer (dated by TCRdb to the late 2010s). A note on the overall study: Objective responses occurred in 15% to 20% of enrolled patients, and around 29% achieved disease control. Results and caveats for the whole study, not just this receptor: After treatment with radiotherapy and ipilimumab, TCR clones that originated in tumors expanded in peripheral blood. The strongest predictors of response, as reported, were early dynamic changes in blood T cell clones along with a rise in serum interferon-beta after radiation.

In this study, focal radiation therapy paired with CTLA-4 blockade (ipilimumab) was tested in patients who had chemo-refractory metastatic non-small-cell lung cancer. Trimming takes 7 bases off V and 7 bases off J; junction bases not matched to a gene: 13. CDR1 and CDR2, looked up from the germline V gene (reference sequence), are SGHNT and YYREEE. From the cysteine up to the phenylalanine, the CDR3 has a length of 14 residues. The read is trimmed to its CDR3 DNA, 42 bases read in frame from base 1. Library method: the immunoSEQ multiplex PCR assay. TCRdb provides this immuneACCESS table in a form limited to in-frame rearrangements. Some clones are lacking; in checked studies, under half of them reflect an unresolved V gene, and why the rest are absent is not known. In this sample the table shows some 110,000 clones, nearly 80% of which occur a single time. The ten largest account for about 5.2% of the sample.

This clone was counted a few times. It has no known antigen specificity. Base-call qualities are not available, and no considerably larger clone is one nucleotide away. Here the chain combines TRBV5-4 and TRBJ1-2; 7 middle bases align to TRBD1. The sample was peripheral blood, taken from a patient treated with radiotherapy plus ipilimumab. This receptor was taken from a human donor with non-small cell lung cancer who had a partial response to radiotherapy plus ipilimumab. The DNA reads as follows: TGTGCCAGCCGCACTTTAGAGGGGGCGGGTGGCTACACCTTC. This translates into CASRTLEGAGGYTF.